This is a list of T cell receptor beta chains from one sample in a study of T-cell reconstitution after alpha-beta-depleted transplantation in children. From the PCR reads, TCRdb called clonotypes with MiXCR, one entry per CDR3 protein. The sample records 70,000 to 95,000 distinct CDR3 sequences, more than 9% being singletons. Here the sequenced sample was PBMCs from the stem cell graft donor, taken from the stem cell graft. All receptors come from a human donor who donated a stem cell graft to a child with inherited bone marrow failure. CDR3s include the opening cysteine and the closing phenylalanine or tryptophan. A D gene is named only where the DNA matches it firmly. Only part of the rows carry a size: once, few, many, or a class if the clone is expanded.

D,J,length,V,size,DNA,CDR3
NA,TRBJ2-7,14,TRBV5-4,few,TGTGCCAGCAGCCGCTCGACACGTTTCGCCGAGCAGTACTTC,CASSRSTRFAEQYF
NA,TRBJ2-3,15,TRBV5-1,few,TGCGCCAGCAGCTCGGGACGCTACTACACAGATACGCAGTATTTT,CASSSGRYYTDTQYF
NA,TRBJ2-7,17,TRBV6-2/TRBV6-3,NA,TGTGCCAGCAGTTACTCCTCCGCAGGGGTGCGGACCTACGAGCAGTACTTC,CASSYSSAGVRTYEQYF
NA,TRBJ2-7,15,TRBV7-3,NA,TGTGCCAGCAGCTTAGGCGGCGGGCCCACCTACGAGCAGTACTTC,CASSLGGGPTYEQYF
TRBD2,TRBJ2-5,15,TRBV5-1,many,TGCGCCAGCAAATGGGCTAGCGGGAGTGGAGAGACCCAGTACTTC,CASKWASGSGETQYF
NA,TRBJ2-3,13,TRBV3-1,many,TGTGCCAGCAGCCAAGCTCGGCAAGATACGCAGTATTTT,CASSQARQDTQYF
NA,TRBJ1-1,15,TRBV19,NA,TGTGCCAGTAGTACCTCACTGGACAAGAACACTGAAGCTTTCTTT,CASSTSLDKNTEAFF
NA,TRBJ2-6,21,TRBV15,many,TGTGCCACCAGCAGAGACCGAATTCAAGGGGGGGTTACCTCTGGGGCCAACGTCCTGACTTTC,CATSRDRIQGGVTSGANVLTF
NA,TRBJ2-7,14,TRBV4-1,few,TGCGCCAGCAGCGGCCGGGACGGAACCTACGAGCAGTACTTC,CASSGRDGTYEQYF
TRBD2,TRBJ2-3,14,TRBV7-8,few,TGTGCCAGCAGCTTATCCGCGGGAGGGGATACGCAGTATTTT,CASSLSAGGDTQYF
NA,TRBJ2-3,12,TRBV7-2,many,TGTGCCAGCAGCCCCGGGACTTCTACGCAGTATTTT,CASSPGTSTQYF
NA,TRBJ1-1,15,TRBV5-1,many,TGCGCCAGCAGTCCCGACATCAATATGAACACTGAAGCTTTCTTT,CASSPDINMNTEAFF
TRBD1,TRBJ1-5,15,TRBV10-3,many,TGTGCCATCAGTCCGACAGGGGGAGTGGATCAGCCCCAGCATTTT,CAISPTGGVDQPQHF
TRBD1,TRBJ2-3,13,TRBV7-2,many,TGTGCCAGCAGCTCTCGACAGGGAGATACGCAGTATTTT,CASSSRQGDTQYF
NA,TRBJ2-7,11,TRBV20-1,NA,TGCAGTGCTCGGGCTGATGGCGAGCAGTACTTC,CSARADGEQYF
TRBD2,TRBJ2-1,13,TRBV19,NA,TGTGCCAGTAGCACTAGCGGAGGAAATGAGCAGTTCTTC,CASSTSGGNEQFF
NA,TRBJ2-5,14,TRBV7-2,many,TGTGCCAGCAGCGTGGACGGACACCAAGAGACCCAGTACTTC,CASSVDGHQETQYF
NA,TRBJ1-4,15,TRBV5-1,many,TGCGCCAGCAGCCCTTACACATCCCGCGGTGAAAAACTGTTTTTT,CASSPYTSRGEKLFF
NA,TRBJ2-2,15,TRBV5-1,few,TGCGCCAGCTTGGCCTGGGGAAGGGTCACCGGGGAGCTGTTTTTT,CASLAWGRVTGELFF
NA,TRBJ2-7,13,TRBV7-9,many,TGTGCCAGCAGCCCAGAGACAGGAGGTGAGCAGTACTTC,CASSPETGGEQYF
TRBD1,TRBJ2-1,15,TRBV6-2/TRBV6-3,many,TGTGCCAGCAGTCTTCGACAGGGGGTCTACAATGAGCAGTTCTTC,CASSLRQGVYNEQFF
NA,TRBJ1-6,13,TRBV4-1,NA,TGCGCCAGCAGCCAAGGACAGAATTCACCCCTCCACTTT,CASSQGQNSPLHF
NA,TRBJ1-6,15,TRBV12-5,many,TGTGCTAGTGGGCCCGGACAGACTATTAATTCACCCCTCCACTTT,CASGPGQTINSPLHF
NA,TRBJ2-7,15,TRBV24-1,NA,TGTGCCACCAGTGATTCCCTCGACAGGACCTACGAGCAGTACTTC,CATSDSLDRTYEQYF
NA,TRBJ2-7,14,TRBV6-6,NA,TGTGCCAGCAGTCAACCCCCGGGACACTACGAGCAGTACTTC,CASSQPPGHYEQYF
NA,TRBJ1-5,15,TRBV4-2,many,TGTGCCAGCAGCCAAGATACAGGGTGGTCACGGCCCCAGCATTTT,CASSQDTGWSRPQHF